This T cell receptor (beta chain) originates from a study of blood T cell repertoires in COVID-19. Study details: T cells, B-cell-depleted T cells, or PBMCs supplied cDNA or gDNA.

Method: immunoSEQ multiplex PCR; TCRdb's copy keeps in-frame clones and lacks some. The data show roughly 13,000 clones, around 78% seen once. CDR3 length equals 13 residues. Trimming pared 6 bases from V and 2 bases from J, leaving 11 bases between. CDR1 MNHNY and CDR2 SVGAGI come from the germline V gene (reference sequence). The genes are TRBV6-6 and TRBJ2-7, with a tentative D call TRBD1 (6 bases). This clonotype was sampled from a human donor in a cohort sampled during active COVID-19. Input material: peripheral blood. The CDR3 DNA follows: TGTGCCAGCAGCCGGGACATGACCTACGAGCAGTACTTC. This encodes CASSRDMTYEQYF.